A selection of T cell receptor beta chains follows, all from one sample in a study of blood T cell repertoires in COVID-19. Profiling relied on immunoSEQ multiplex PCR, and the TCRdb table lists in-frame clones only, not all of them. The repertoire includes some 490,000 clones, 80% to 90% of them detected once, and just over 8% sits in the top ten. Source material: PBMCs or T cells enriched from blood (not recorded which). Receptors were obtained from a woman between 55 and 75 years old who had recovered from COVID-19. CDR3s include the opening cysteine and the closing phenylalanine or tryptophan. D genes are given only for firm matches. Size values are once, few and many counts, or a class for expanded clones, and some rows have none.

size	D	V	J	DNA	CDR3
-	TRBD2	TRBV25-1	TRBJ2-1	TGTGCCAGCTCCGTCGCGGGGGGCGCCTACAATGAGCAGTTCTTC	CASSVAGGAYNEQFF
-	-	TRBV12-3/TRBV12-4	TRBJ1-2	TGTGCCAGCAGTTTTTTTTCCAGCTATGGCTACACCTTC	CASSFFSSYGYTF
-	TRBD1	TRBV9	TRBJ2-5	TGTGCCAGCAGCGTAGAGGGGACAGGGCAAGAGACCCAGTACTTC	CASSVEGTGQETQYF
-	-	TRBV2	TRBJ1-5	TGTGCCAGCAGTGCGGGGGATCGGCAGCCCCAGCATTTT	CASSAGDRQPQHF
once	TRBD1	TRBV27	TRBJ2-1	TGTGCCAGCAGTTTCAGGGGGCCCCGCTCCTACAATGAGCAGTTCTTC	CASSFRGPRSYNEQFF
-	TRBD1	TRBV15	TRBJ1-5	TGTGCCACCAGCAGATGGACAGGGGATCAGCCCCAGCATTTT	CATSRWTGDQPQHF
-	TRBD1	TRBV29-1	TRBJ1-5	TGCAGCGTTCCAGGACAGGGAAATCAGCCCCAGCATTTT	CSVPGQGNQPQHF
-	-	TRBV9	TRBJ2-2	TGTGCCAGCAGAAAATCCTCGAACACCGGGGAGCTGTTTTTT	CASRKSSNTGELFF
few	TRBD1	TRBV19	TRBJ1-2	TGTGCCAGTAGTAGACGACAGGGAAAGTATGGCTACACCTTC	CASSRRQGKYGYTF
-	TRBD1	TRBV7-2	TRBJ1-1	TGTGCCAGCAGCTTAGCGACAGGGGGCCACACTGAAGCTTTCTTT	CASSLATGGHTEAFF
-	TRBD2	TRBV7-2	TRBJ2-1	TGTGCCAGCAGCCAAAGGGCGCGGGGGTCCTACAATGAGCAGTTCTTC	CASSQRARGSYNEQFF
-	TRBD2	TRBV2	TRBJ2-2	TGTGCCAGCAGTGATCTGGGACTAGCGGGGCTGTTTTTT	CASSDLGLAGLFF
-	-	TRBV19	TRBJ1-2	TGTGCCAGTAGTATAGGGGCCGTTCGTCGGGACACCTACTATGGCTACACCTTC	CASSIGAVRRDTYYGYTF
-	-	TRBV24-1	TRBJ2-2	TGTGCCACCAGTGGTCCCGCGGGAACCGGGGAGCTGTTTTTT	CATSGPAGTGELFF
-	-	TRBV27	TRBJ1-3	TGTGCCAGCAGGCCAATGACAGCTAGCTCTGGAAACACCATATATTTT	CASRPMTASSGNTIYF
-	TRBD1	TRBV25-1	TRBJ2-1	TGTGCCAGCAGTGAAGGGACAGGGATGGACAATGAGCAGTTCTTC	CASSEGTGMDNEQFF
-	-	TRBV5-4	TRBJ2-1	TGTGCCAGCAGCCCATCACAGGACATAACCTACAATGAGCAGTTCTTC	CASSPSQDITYNEQFF
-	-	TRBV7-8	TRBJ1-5	TGTGCCAGCAGCTTAGGACAGTCTCAGGTGGAGCCCCAGCATTTT	CASSLGQSQVEPQHF
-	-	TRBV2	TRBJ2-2	TGTGCCAGCAGAACTCGACCCTCGGGCACCGGGGAGCTGTTTTTT	CASRTRPSGTGELFF
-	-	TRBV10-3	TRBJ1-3	TGTGCCATCAGTGAATTTCACTCTACCTCTGGAAACACCATATATTTT	CAISEFHSTSGNTIYF
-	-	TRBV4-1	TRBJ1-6	TGCGCCAGCAGCCAAAGACAGCTGAGCTCCTATAATTCACCCCTCCACTTT	CASSQRQLSSYNSPLHF
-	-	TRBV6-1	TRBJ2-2	TGTGCCAGCAGTGACAGAAACACCGGGGAGCTGTTTTTT	CASSDRNTGELFF
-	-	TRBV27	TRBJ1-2	TGTGCCAGCAGTTTAAGAGGAGGGAACGGGAACTATGGCTACACCTTC	CASSLRGGNGNYGYTF
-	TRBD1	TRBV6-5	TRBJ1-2	TGTGCCAGCCCGGCGGGACAGCCTAACTATGGCTACACCTTC	CASPAGQPNYGYTF
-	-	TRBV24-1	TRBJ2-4	TGTGCCACCAGTGATCCCGTGGCAGGAAACATTCAGTACTTC	CATSDPVAGNIQYF
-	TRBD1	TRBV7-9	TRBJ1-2	TGTGCCAGCAGCCCGGGGACAGGGAGCTATGGCTACACCTTC	CASSPGTGSYGYTF
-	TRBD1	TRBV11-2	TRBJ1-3	TGTGCCAGCAGCTTAGGCCCTGACAGGGGGCGGCCTGGAAACACCATATATTTT	CASSLGPDRGRPGNTIYF
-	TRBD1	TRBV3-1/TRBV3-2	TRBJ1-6	TGTGCCAGCAGCCGGGGGACAGGGGGCGATAATTCACCCCTCCACTTT	CASSRGTGGDNSPLHF
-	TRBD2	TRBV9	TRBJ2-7	TGTGCCAGCAGCGGACTAGCGGGGGTTACAGGCGAGCAGTACTTC	CASSGLAGVTGEQYF
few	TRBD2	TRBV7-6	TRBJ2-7	TGTGCCAGCAGCCCAGGGACTAGCGGGGGGGCATCCATCACCTACGAGCAGTACTTC	CASSPGTSGGASITYEQYF
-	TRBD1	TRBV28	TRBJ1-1	TGTGCCAGCAGTTTACAAGGGACAGGGGGCTTTAAGGAAGCTTTCTTT	CASSLQGTGGFKEAFF
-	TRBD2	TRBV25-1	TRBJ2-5	TGTGCCAGCAGAGGGACTAGCCAAGAGACCCAGTACTTC	CASRGTSQETQYF
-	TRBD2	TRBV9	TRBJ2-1	TGTGCCAGCAGTGCCCAACCCGGGACTATCACGGATGAGCAGTTCTTC	CASSAQPGTITDEQFF
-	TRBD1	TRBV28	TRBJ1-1	TGTGCCAGCAGTACCCGACAGGGTCCTTTGAACACTGAAGCTTTCTTT	CASSTRQGPLNTEAFF
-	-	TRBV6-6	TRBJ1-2	TGTGCCAGCAGTCCCGAGATATATGGCTACACCTTC	CASSPEIYGYTF
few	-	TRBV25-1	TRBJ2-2	TGTGCCAGCAGGCAGGTGGGCGGGGAGCTGTTTTTT	CASRQVGGELFF
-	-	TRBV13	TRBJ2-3	TGTGCCAGCAGCTCCCGGGGAGTGGATACGCAGTATTTT	CASSSRGVDTQYF
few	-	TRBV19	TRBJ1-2	TGTGCCAGTAGTAGACAGGTCGACTATGGCTACACCTTC	CASSRQVDYGYTF
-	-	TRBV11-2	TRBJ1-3	TGTGCCAGCGGACGGACAGACTCTGGAAACACCATATATTTT	CASGRTDSGNTIYF
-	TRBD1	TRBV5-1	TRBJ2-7	TGCGCCAGCTCTCGACAGGGGGGCTCCTACGAGCAGTACTTC	CASSRQGGSYEQYF